Described below is a single TCR beta chain sequence and its context. Its matching antigen is unknown. The data derive from a study of blood T cells in healthy people across ages. A sample-barcoded 5' primer and a J-beta primer mix were used in a second PCR of roughly 6 to 11 cycles. Each TCR beta cDNA got a 12-nucleotide random molecular identifier. TCRdb re-derived calls from the 5' RACE reads in MiXCR, one entry per CDR3 protein. This table holds 600,000 to 1,000,000 distinct CDR3 sequences, roughly 64% found once. Extracted total RNA amounted to at least 6 micrograms for each sample. The study's findings and limits: Diversity figures based on one million T cells were deemed too low.

Sequenced material: blood. The source is a man aged 25 to 40 in good health.

The CDR3 region is CASSPTSGRVYYEQFF. CDR3 coding DNA: TGTGCCAGCAGCCCTACTAGCGGGAGGGTTTACTATGAGCAGTTCTTC. The V gene is TRBV7-9, the J gene TRBJ2-1; 13 bases are a match to TRBD2. The V gene end was trimmed by 5 bases and the J gene end by 8 bases; junction bases not matched to a gene: 9. Germline CDR1 reads SEHNR; CDR2 reads FQNEAQ (reference sequence). CDR3 length equals 16 residues.